The following is a T cell receptor beta chain sequence with its context. Its specificity is unknown. Each patient's cancer was a locally advanced or metastatic urothelial carcinoma. In each PCR, synthetic TCR analog templates were spiked in. TCRdb's copy holds only in-frame clones and misses some; the assay was immunoSEQ multiplex PCR. The sample consists of around 100,000 clones, about 85% of them appearing once. This record comes from a study of PD-L1 blockade in urothelial cancer. Overall study results and limits: Lower than median blood TCR clonality before treatment predicted better survival. Greater 3-week expansion of tumor-associated blood clones was recorded for durable-benefit patients.

In germline, CDR1 is LNHDA, CDR2 SQIVND (reference sequence). The length of the CDR3 is 14 residues. V lost 3 bases to trimming and J lost 4 bases, with 13 bases between them. The sample here was PBMCs, taken around atezolizumab (anti-PD-L1) treatment. J is TRBJ2-7 and V is TRBV19, with D maybe TRBD2 (6 bases). This TCR derives from a man aged 50 to 60 with urothelial cancer. The chain's CDR3 is CASSMASAGYEQYF. The CDR3, as DNA: TGTGCCAGTAGTATGGCTAGCGCGGGATACGAGCAGTACTTC.